Below, one TCR beta chain is given with its context. This clonotype was found a few times. Its binding antigen is unknown. Base qualities are not at hand, and no much larger clone is one base apart. PBMCs were isolated by Ficoll-Paque density gradient centrifugation. The source of the sample is a study of T-cell memory formation after mild COVID-19 (dated by TCRdb to the early 2020s). Background on the whole study: TCR sequence clusters from the two donors were largely donor specific. Longitudinal TCRalpha and TCRbeta repertoire sequencing tracked T-cell clones expanding and contracting after mild COVID-19 in a couple of donors. The cohort comprised two young, previously healthy adult volunteers, one female and one male. What the research found in general, with its limitations: The study covered only two mild cases, and larger cohorts including severe cases with pre-infection samples were considered necessary. Clones contracting from day 15 to 85 had balanced CD4/CD8 phenotypes, while a second wave expanding from day 15 to 37 was biased towards CD4+. Contracting CD4+ clones were located mainly in the CM and EM memory subsets, whereas CD8+ clones were found to be enriched in EMRA. The detection of some responding clones in pre-infection memory suggests that pre-existing cross-reactive memory T cells joined the SARS-CoV-2 response. SARS-CoV-2 specificity was not confirmed for the second-wave clones peaking on day 37.

Spanning cysteine to phenylalanine, the CDR3 consists of 13 amino acids. Of the read, only the CDR3 DNA is kept; its 39 bases are in frame from base 1. The CDR1 and CDR2 encoded by the germline V gene (reference sequence) are MNHEY and SMNVEV. V lost 1 base and J lost 0 bases; the stretch between them is 4 bases long. The sequencer listed for this sample is Illumina NovaSeq 6000. TCRalpha and TCRbeta cDNA libraries were constructed by 5'RACE with constant-segment primers, with sample barcodes and unique molecular identifiers being introduced. Trizol reagent was used to extract RNA from every sample. Libraries were amplified in two PCR steps, with a second sample barcode and Illumina TruSeq adapters added in the second step. Sequencing of the libraries was done on an Illumina NovaSeq, producing 2 x 150 bp paired-end reads. Under the source paper's analysis protocol: Reads were demultiplexed and collapsed into UMI-guided consensus sequences with migec v1.2.7. Using mixcr v2.1.11, UMI consensuses were aligned to TRA and TRB V and J templates and then assembled into clonotypes. Clonotypes were classified as expanded or contracted when called significant by both edgeR and NoisET, with noise models trained on biological replicates. edgeR calls used a false discovery rate-adjusted p below 0.01 and a log2 fold-change threshold of 1. PCA with hierarchical clustering of max-normalized trajectories of the 1000 most abundant clonotypes was used as exploratory dynamics analysis. Separately sequenced CD4+ and CD8+ repertoires were used to assign a CD4 or CD8 phenotype to each responding clone. In TCRdb, the public reads were trimmed at Q25 with fastp and aligned with MiXCR, with productive beta chains retained. Rows with one shared CDR3 protein collapse into an entry with the most common genes and DNA. In this record, the V and J calls reflect TCRdb's handling and not the investigators' own analysis. Recorded for this sample are about 190,000 distinct CDR3 sequences; 15% to 20% of them occurred a single time. In total, the top ten clones hold roughly 2.4% of the sample.

Specimen: PBMCs or a T cell subset sorted from them (not recorded which). In this chain, TRBV27 is recombined with TRBJ2-7, with the D gene not clear enough to name. This receptor was taken from an adult woman who had mild COVID-19 (a few samples of this study predate the infection). The sample titles of this study are shuffled in the database, so cell type and time point are left out; the donor was told from shared clones. The sequenced DNA is TGTGCCAGCAGTTTATACCCCTCCTACGAGCAGTACTTC. Its translation is CASSLYPSYEQYF.